This TCR beta chain was observed in a study of OX40 agonist ivuxolimab in advanced cancers. In the case of this clone: Its antigen is as yet unknown.

Germline loops: CDR1 LNHDA, CDR2 SQIVND (reference sequence). Trimming pared 9 bases from V and 6 bases from J, leaving 16 bases between. This CDR3 region has 13 residues. The assay was immunoSEQ multiplex PCR, and TCRdb's table has in-frame clones only and misses some. The data contain about 22,000 clones, about 88% of them singletons. Study results and limitations: Partial responders dosed at 0.1-3.0 mg/kg displayed clonal expansion ranking among the lowest.

Peripheral blood came from all dose cohorts at three timepoints. V is TRBV19 and J is TRBJ2-3; maybe TRBD2 (6 bases). The source of this sequence is an adult with an advanced solid tumor such as melanoma, head and neck, liver or kidney cancer. Here the sequenced sample was CD4+ or CD8+ T cells sorted from blood, taken in a trial of the OX40 agonist ivuxolimab. CDR3 in DNA: TGTGCCAGCAGACTAGTCCCCTTCGATACGCAGTATTTT. It specifies CASRLVPFDTQYF.